This record covers a single TCR beta chain. This sample was included in a study of blood T cell repertoires in COVID-19. Clones were read by immunoSEQ multiplex PCR, and TCRdb kept only the in-frame ones, dropping some. The data show about half a million clones, with 70% to 90% seen just once and approximately 3% held by the top ten. Germline CDR1 is SGDLS and CDR2 is YYNGEE. Germline trimming cut 0 bases from V and 7 bases from J; bases unmatched to any gene: 12. The CDR3 consists of 17 residues. The genes are TRBV9 and TRBJ2-1; 8 bases agree with TRBD1. The receptor was derived from a human donor in a cohort sampled during active COVID-19. The specimen sequenced was peripheral blood. The CDR3 protein is CASSVGGQGIVGNEQFF. The CDR3 region has the DNA TGTGCCAGCAGCGTAGGAGGACAGGGAATCGTAGGGAATGAGCAGTTCTTC. The whole variable domain, remainder taken from reference TRBV9 and TRBJ2-1, is DSGVTQTPKHLITATGQRVTLRCSPRSGDLSVYWYQQSLDQGLQFLIQYYNGEERAKGNILERFSAQQFPDLHSELNLSSLELGDSALYFCASSVGGQGIVGNEQFFGPGTRLTVL.